This TCR beta chain was recovered during a study of blood T cell repertoires in COVID-19. Study-level information: Samples taken during acute and convalescent COVID-19 were collected in the United States, Italy and Spain. PBMCs, B-cell-depleted T cells, or T cells provided the cDNA or gDNA that made up the material.

CDR3 length: 13 amino acids. The ends were cut back, 4 bases at V and 5 bases at J, with 13 bases in the middle. Germline-derived CDR1 and CDR2 are SGHDT and YYEEEE. This clone has a handful of counts. Authors' analysis steps: The authors estimated nucleated cell counts from reference gene primer amplification. Sequencing used immunoSEQ multiplex PCR; TCRdb keeps in-frame clones, though not all of them. That table furnishes V, J and clone size, whereas the DNA furnished D and trimming. The profile shows just over 80,000 clones, about four fifths of them singletons. The V gene is TRBV5-6, the J gene TRBJ2-7; weak D call: TRBD1 (5 bases). The TCR comes from a woman older than 75 with active or convalescent COVID-19. The source material was peripheral blood. The chain's CDR3 is CASSLGPNHEQYF. CDR3 in DNA: TGTGCCAGCAGCCTGGGGCCGAACCACGAGCAGTACTTC.